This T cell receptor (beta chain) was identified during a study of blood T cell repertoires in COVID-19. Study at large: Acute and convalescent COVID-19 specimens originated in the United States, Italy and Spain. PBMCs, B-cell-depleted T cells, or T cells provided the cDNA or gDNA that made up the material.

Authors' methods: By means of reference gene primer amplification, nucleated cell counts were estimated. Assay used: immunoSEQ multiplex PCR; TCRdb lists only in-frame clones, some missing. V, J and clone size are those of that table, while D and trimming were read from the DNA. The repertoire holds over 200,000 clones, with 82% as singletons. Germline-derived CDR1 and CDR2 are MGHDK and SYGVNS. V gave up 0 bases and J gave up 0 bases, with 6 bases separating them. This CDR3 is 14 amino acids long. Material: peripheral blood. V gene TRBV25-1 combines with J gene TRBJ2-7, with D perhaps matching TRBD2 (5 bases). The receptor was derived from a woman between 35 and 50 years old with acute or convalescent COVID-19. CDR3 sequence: CASSEYGSSYEQYF. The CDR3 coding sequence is TGTGCCAGCAGTGAATATGGGAGCTCCTACGAGCAGTACTTC.